This T cell receptor (beta chain) is drawn from a study of vaccination and CD4 T cells after COVID-19. The CDR3 contains 16 residues. Trimming pared 0 bases from V and 4 bases from J, leaving 15 bases between. Germline lookup yields CDR1 MNHEY and CDR2 SVGAGI. In regard to this clonotype: Its target is unknown.

This sample's treatment: roughly 10-day PBMC culture with coronavirus spike peptide pools or control peptides (ViraFEST assay). The Oncomine TCR Beta short-read assay was applied to DNA of cultured CD4+ T cells. TCRdb passed the PCR reads through MiXCR, listing each CDR3 protein once. Found here are about 24,000 distinct CDR3 sequences, roughly 60% of them singletons; the top ten hold over 7.5%. The sequence was collected from a human donor who had recovered from COVID-19. The specimen was CD4+ T cells from blood, cultured in vitro. The chain carries TRBV6-5 and TRBJ1-2; weak D call: TRBD1 (6 bases). The CDR3 DNA sequence: TGTGCCAGCAGTTACTCGAGTGTCAGGGGAGGCTATGGCTACACCTTC. Translating it yields CASSYSSVRGGYGYTF.